This TCR beta chain was captured in a study (dated by TCRdb to the mid-2010s). Looking at the study overall: The study set out to test whether tumor-infiltrating Tregs in breast cancer get recruited from blood Tregs or are instead converted in situ from other CD4+ T cell subsets. What the research found in general, with its limitations: Rather than covering whole repertoires, validation in the larger cohort was restricted to a single TCR beta V-J rearrangement. The greatest overlap of tumor-infiltrating Treg TCR alpha and beta sequences was observed with tumor naive CD4+ T cells, followed by blood naive CD4+ T cells. Tumor memory CD4+ T cell TCR gene usage was found to cluster with blood and lymph node memory CD4+ cells and with lymph node naive CD4+ cells.

Amplification of full-length TCR variable regions was done by 5' RACE PCR using constant-region reverse primers, and this step was followed by semi-nested PCR with Nested Universal Primer A. Using the ReliaPrep RNA Cell Miniprep System, total RNA was extracted, and the SMARTer RACE 5'/3' Kit was then used to reverse transcribe the RNA into 5'RACE-ready cDNA. Multiplex adaptors were used to barcode the full-length TCR alpha and beta libraries, which were then sequenced on an Illumina MiSeq. The original pipeline was this. For each of nine subset-tissue groups, sequencing data from the five patients were pooled, and the groups were compared by unsupervised clustering of TCR gene usage. The Morisita-Horn index was used to calculate repertoire similarity, with shared sequences weighted by how much each contributed to each repertoire. TCRdb passed the public sequencing reads through fastp at Q25 and MiXCR, retaining productive beta sequences. Each CDR3 protein appears once, grouped with its most common genes and DNA. These V and J calls derive from TCRdb rather than the authors' analysis. Within this sample are approximately 60,000 distinct CDR3 sequences, with approximately 27% of them counted one time only. The ten biggest clones cover 2% to 2.5% of the sample.

CD4+CD25+CD127-/low cells were isolated as Tregs. Tregs, naive and memory CD4+ T cells from tumor, blood and ipsilateral draining lymph nodes of about five breast cancer patients underwent full-length TCR alpha and beta sequencing. Tumor tissue and lymph nodes obtained by ipsilateral axillary dissection were perfused with PBS, cut into small pieces and digested using collagenase I and hyaluronidase. FACS confirmed that the sorted cell populations were more than 90% pure. On this clonotype: Its antigen specificity is not known. Base-call qualities are not available, and no considerably larger clone is one nucleotide away.

The sequence was obtained from a female donor with breast cancer. Sequencing was carried out using tumor-infiltrating Tregs sorted from the breast tumor.

The DNA sequence is TGTGCCAGCTCCCAACAGGGCCGCTCTGGAAACACCATATATTTT. It translates to CASSQQGRSGNTIYF. The chain is assembled from TRBV6-1 and TRBJ1-3, with TRBD1 tentatively as D gene (6 bases match). The germline V gene gives CDR1 as MNHNS and CDR2 as SASEGT. Relative to germline, V is 8 bases shorter and J is 0 bases shorter, with 14 bases between their ends. Measured from the cysteine to the phenylalanine, the CDR3 is 15 residues long. CDR3 DNA only is kept here, 45 bases in frame from base 1.